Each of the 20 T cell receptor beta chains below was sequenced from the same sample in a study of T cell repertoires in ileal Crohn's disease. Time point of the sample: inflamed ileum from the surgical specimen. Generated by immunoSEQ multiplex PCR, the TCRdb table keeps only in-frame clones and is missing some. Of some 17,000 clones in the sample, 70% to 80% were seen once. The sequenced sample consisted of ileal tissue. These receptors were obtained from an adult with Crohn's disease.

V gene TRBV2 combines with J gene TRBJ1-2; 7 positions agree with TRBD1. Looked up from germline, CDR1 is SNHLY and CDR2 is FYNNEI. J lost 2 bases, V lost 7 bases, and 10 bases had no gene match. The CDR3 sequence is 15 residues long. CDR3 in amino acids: CASIEFDRDNYGYTF. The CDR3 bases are TGTGCCAGCATAGAATTCGACAGGGACAACTATGGCTACACCTTC.

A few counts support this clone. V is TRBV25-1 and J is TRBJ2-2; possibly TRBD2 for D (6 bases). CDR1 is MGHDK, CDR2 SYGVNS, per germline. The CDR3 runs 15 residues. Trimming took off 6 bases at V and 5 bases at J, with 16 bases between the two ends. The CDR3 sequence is CASSGSVGRTGELFF. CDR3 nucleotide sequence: TGTGCCAGCAGCGGGAGCGTGGGACGGACCGGGGAGCTGTTTTTT. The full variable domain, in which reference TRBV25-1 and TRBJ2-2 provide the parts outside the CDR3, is EADIYQTPRYLVIGTGKKITLECSQTMGHDKMYWYQQDPGMELHLIHYSYGVNSTEKGDLSSESTVSRIRTEHFPLTLESARPSHTSQYLCASSGSVGRTGELFFGEGSRLTVL.

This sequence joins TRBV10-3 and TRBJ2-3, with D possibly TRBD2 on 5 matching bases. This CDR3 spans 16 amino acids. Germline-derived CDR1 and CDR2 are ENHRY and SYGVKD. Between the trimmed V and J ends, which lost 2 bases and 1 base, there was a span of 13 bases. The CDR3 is CAISEPRVEGTDTQYF. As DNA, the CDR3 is TGTGCCATCAGTGAGCCGCGGGTCGAGGGCACAGATACGCAGTATTTT.

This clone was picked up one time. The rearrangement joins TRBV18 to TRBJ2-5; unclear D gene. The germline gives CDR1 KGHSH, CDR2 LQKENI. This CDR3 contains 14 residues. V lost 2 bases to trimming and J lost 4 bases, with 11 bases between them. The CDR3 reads CASSPMAPPETQYF. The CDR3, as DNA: TGTGCCAGCTCACCAATGGCTCCACCAGAGACCCAGTACTTC.

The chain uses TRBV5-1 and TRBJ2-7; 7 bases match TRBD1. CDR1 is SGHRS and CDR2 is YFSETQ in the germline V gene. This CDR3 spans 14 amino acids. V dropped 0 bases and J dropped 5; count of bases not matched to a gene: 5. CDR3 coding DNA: TGCGCCAGCAGCTTGGGACAGGGTCGCGACGAGCAGTACTTC. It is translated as CASSLGQGRDEQYF. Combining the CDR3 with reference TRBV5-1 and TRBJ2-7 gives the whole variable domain KAGVTQTPRYLIKTRGQQVTLSCSPISGHRSVSWYQQTPGQGLQFLFEYFSETQRNKGNFPGRFSGRQFSNSRSEMNVSTLELGDSALYLCASSLGQGRDEQYFGPGTRLTVT.

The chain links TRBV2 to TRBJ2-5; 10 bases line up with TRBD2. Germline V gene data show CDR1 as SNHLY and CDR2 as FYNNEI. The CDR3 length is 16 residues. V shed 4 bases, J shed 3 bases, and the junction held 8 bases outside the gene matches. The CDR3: CASSVGLAAGKETQYF. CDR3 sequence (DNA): TGTGCCAGCAGTGTAGGACTAGCGGCAGGCAAAGAGACCCAGTACTTC.

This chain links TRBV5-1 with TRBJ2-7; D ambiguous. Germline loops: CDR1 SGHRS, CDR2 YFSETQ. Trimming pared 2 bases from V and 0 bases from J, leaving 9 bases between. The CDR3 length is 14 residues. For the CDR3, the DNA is TGCGCCAGCAGCTTACTGACGGCCTCCTACGAGCAGTACTTC. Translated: CASSLLTASYEQYF. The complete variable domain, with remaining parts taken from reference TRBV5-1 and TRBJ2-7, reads KAGVTQTPRYLIKTRGQQVTLSCSPISGHRSVSWYQQTPGQGLQFLFEYFSETQRNKGNFPGRFSGRQFSNSRSEMNVSTLELGDSALYLCASSLLTASYEQYFGPGTRLTVT.

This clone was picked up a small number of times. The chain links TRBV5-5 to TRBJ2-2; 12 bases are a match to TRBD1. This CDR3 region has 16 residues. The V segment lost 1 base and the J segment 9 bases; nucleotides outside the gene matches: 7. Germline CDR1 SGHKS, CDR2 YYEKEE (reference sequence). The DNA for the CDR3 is TGTGCCAGCAGCTTGATGGGACAGGGGGCCCGTAGGGAGCTGTTTTTT. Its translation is CASSLMGQGARRELFF.

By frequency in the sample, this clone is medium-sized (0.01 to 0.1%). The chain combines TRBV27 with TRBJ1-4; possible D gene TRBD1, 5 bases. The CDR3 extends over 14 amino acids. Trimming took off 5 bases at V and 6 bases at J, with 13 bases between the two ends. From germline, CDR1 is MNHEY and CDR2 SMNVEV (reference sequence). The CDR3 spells CASSPRQGYEKLFF. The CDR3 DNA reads TGTGCCAGCAGTCCAAGGCAGGGCTATGAAAAACTGTTTTTT.

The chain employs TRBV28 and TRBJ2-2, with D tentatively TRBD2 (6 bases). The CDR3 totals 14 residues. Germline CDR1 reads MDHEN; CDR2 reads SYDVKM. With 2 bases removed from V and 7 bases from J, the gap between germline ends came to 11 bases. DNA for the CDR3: TGTGCCAGCAGTTTACGGGAGTGGCACGGGGAGCTGTTTTTT. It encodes CASSLREWHGELFF.

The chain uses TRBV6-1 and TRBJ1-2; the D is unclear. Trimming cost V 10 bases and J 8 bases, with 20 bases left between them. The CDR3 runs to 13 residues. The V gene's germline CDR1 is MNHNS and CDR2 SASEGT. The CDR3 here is CAIWKVGVWGYTF. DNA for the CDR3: TGTGCCATTTGGAAGGTTGGGGTATGGGGCTACACCTTC.

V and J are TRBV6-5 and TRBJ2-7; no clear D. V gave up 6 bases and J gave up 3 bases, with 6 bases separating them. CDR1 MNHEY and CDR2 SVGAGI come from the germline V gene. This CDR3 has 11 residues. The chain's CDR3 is CASRSGYEQYF. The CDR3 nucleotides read TGTGCCAGCAGGTCAGGCTACGAGCAGTACTTC.

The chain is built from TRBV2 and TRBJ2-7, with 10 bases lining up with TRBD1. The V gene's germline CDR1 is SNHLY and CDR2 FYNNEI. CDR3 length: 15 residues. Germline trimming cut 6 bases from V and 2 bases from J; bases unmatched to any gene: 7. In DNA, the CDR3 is TGTGCCAGCAGCTCCGGACAGGGGGGGACCTACGAGCAGTACTTC. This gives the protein CASSSGQGGTYEQYF.

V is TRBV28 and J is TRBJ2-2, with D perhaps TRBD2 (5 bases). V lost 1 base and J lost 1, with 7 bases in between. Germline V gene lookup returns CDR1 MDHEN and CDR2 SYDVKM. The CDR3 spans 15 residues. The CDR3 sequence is CASSLFGENTGELFF. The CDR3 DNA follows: TGTGCCAGCAGTTTATTCGGGGAGAACACCGGGGAGCTGTTTTTT.

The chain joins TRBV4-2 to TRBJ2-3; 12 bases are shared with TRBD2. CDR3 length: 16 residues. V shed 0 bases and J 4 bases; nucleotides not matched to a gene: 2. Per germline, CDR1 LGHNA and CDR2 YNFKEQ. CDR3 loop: CASSQDLAGGPDTQYF. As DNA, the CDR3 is TGTGCCAGCAGCCAAGATCTAGCGGGAGGGCCAGATACGCAGTATTTT.

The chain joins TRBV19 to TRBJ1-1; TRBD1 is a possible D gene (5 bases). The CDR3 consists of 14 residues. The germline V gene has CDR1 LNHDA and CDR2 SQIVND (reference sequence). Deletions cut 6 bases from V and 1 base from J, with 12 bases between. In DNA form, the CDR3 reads TGTGCCAGTAGGCAGGGATCGGGGAACACTGAAGCTTTCTTT. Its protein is CASRQGSGNTEAFF.

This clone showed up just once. Here the CDR3 reads CAISELAGQNEQFF. For the CDR3, the DNA is TGTGCCATCAGTGAGCTAGCGGGGCAGAATGAGCAGTTCTTC. The chain uses TRBV10-3 and TRBJ2-1; the match to TRBD2 covers 9 bases. Looked up from germline, CDR1 is ENHRY and CDR2 is SYGVKD. Trimming took 2 bases from V and 7 from J; bases not matched to a gene: 3. CDR3 length: 14 amino acids.

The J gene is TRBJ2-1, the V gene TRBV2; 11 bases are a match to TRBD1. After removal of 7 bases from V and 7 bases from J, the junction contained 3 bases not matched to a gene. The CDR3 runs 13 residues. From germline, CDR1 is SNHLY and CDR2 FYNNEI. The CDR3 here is CASTGTGGNEQFF. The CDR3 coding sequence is TGTGCCAGCACCGGGACAGGGGGGAATGAGCAGTTCTTC.

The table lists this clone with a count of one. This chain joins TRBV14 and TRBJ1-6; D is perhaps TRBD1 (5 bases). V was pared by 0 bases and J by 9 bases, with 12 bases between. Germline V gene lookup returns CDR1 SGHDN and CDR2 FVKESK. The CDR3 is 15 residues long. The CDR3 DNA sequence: TGTGCCAGCAGCCAAGAGGCAGGGAAAACTTCACCCCTCCACTTT. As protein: CASSQEAGKTSPLHF.

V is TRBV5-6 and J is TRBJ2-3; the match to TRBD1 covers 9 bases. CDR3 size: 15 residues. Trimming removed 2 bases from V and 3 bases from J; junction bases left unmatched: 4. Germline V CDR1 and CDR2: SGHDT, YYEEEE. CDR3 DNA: TGTGCCAGCAGCTTCGGGACAGGGTGGACAGATACGCAGTATTTT. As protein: CASSFGTGWTDTQYF.